One and the same sample provided the 17 T cell receptor beta chains below, sequenced in a study of glioma-infiltrating T cells. Amplification of TCR alpha and beta CDR3 regions from RNA used iRepertoire nested multiplex PCR. Via MiXCR, TCRdb re-called the multiplex PCR reads, giving one row per CDR3 protein. The sample records about 410,000 distinct CDR3 sequences, roughly two fifths being singletons. Sequencing input: glioma tissue, nonneoplastic brain tissue, or PBMCs (not recorded which). These receptors all stem from a human donor with low-grade glioma or glioblastoma, undergoing nonglioma brain surgery, or in good health (not recorded which).

The chain employs TRBV19 and TRBJ2-3; 7 bases are shared with TRBD1. This CDR3 is built from 15 residues. CDR1 and CDR2 (germline): LNHDA, SQIVND (reference sequence). J lost 4 bases, V lost 3 bases, and 7 bases had no gene match. The CDR3 nucleotides read TGTGCCAGTAGTATTACAGGGGTTATCGCAGATACGCAGTATTTT. It specifies CASSITGVIADTQYF.

With respect to this clonotype: The CDR3 carries no conserved terminal phenylalanine or tryptophan, so it likely arises from a read error. The rearrangement links TRBV28 to TRBJ2-1, with a tentative D call TRBD1 (5 bases). V was cut by 3 bases and J by 4 bases, with 13 bases left in between. Germline CDR1 is MDHEN and CDR2 is SYDVKM. This CDR3 comprises 15 residues. CDR3 region: CASSFQDRIYNEQFY. CDR3 sequence (DNA): TGTGCCAGCAGTTTTCAAGACAGAATTTACAATGAGCAGTTCTAC.

Many counts were recorded for this clonotype. The chain links TRBV7-2 to TRBJ1-2; D unresolved. CDR3 length: 13 residues. Germline values: CDR1 SGHTA, CDR2 FQGNSA. The V and J ends lost 3 bases and 8 bases respectively, with 13 bases between them. The CDR3 DNA sequence: TGTGCCAGCAGCTTCGAGACGGCAACGGGCTACACCTTC. Its translation: CASSFETATGYTF. The full variable domain, in which reference TRBV7-2 and TRBJ1-2 provide the parts outside the CDR3, is GAGVSQSPSNKVTEKGKDVELRCDPISGHTALYWYRQSLGQGLEFLIYFQGNSAPDKSGLPSDRFSAERTGGSVSTLTIQRTQQEDSAVYLCASSFETATGYTFGSGTRLTVV.

This clonotype showed up just a few times. The gene calls are TRBV15 and TRBJ1-1, with 8 bases fitting TRBD1. Losses at the gene ends were 3 bases for V and 3 bases for J; bases not matched to a gene: 9. The CDR3 has 16 residues. Germline CDR1 and CDR2: LNHNV and YYDKDF (reference sequence). Here the CDR3 reads CATSRGTGGSYTEAFF. The CDR3 nucleotides read TGTGCCACCAGCAGGGGTACAGGGGGGAGTTACACTGAAGCTTTCTTT.

The chain uses TRBV6-2 or TRBV6-3 and TRBJ2-7; D possibly corresponds to TRBD1 (6 bases). Germline V gene sequence: CDR1 MNHEY, CDR2 SVGEGT. Trimming took 5 bases from V and 0 from J, leaving 17 bases between them. This CDR3 is 16 amino acids long. The CDR3 loop is CASSPFDRQSSYEQYF. For the CDR3, the DNA is TGTGCCAGCAGTCCGTTCGACAGGCAAAGCTCCTACGAGCAGTACTTC.

This chain joins TRBV5-1 and TRBJ2-1, with 8 bases that match TRBD1. This CDR3 comprises 16 residues. Losses at the gene ends were 6 bases for V and 4 bases for J; bases not matched to a gene: 12. Per the germline V gene, CDR1 is SGHRS and CDR2 is YFSETQ. The CDR3 region has the DNA TGCGCCAGCACCTCGATCGGGACAGGTACTTACAATGAGCAGTTCTTC. Protein: CASTSIGTGTYNEQFF.

V usage is TRBV6-9 and J usage is TRBJ2-2; D call uncertain. The CDR3 is 16 amino acids. Germline values: CDR1 MNHGY, CDR2 SVAAGI. Here the CDR3 reads CETNQFRLTKNGELFF. The CDR3 DNA reads TGTGAAACCAACCAGTTCAGACTTACGAAAAACGGGGAGCTGTTTTTT.

Notes on this clonotype: Since a much larger clone is just one base distant, this may be a read error. The chain is built from TRBV27 and TRBJ2-3; 9 bases align to TRBD2. Germline loops: CDR1 MNHEY, CDR2 SMNVEV (reference sequence). The CDR3 covers 17 residues. V lost 9 bases, J lost 4 bases, and 17 bases stayed unmatched. CDR3 nucleotides: TGTGCCAGAAGCCTGGTGCTAGCGGGATCGGCTTCAGATACGCAGTATTTT. It yields the protein CARSLVLAGSASDTQYF.

The CDR3 spells CASSLGGLAGRSSYNEQFF. In DNA, the CDR3 is TGTGCCAGCAGCTTGGGGGGGCTAGCGGGACGAAGCTCCTACAATGAGCAGTTCTTC. The chain couples TRBV28 to TRBJ2-1; 9 positions agree with TRBD2. V trimming: 6 bases; J trimming: 0 bases; junction bases outside the gene matches: 15. Germline CDR1 reads MDHEN; CDR2 reads SYDVKM. The CDR3 has 19 amino acids. The complete variable domain, with remaining parts taken from reference TRBV28 and TRBJ2-1, reads DVKVTQSSRYLVKRTGEKVFLECVQDMDHENMFWYRQDPGLGLRLIYFSYDVKMKEKGDIPEGYSVSREKKERFSLILESASTNQTSMYLCASSLGGLAGRSSYNEQFFGPGTRLTVL.

The chain joins TRBV7-8 to TRBJ2-1; D is unclear. The CDR3 contains 11 residues. From germline, CDR1 is SGHVS and CDR2 FQNEAQ. Trimming removed 5 bases at V and 7 bases at J, with 6 bases between. The CDR3 DNA sequence: TGTGCCAGCAGCCCCTTTAATGAGCAGTTCTTC. Translated, it gives CASSPFNEQFF.

The V and J genes are TRBV4-2 and TRBJ2-1; D may be TRBD1 or TRBD2 (5 bases each). Per germline, CDR1 LGHNA and CDR2 YNFKEQ. The V and J ends lost 7 bases and 0 bases respectively, with 13 bases between them. This CDR3 comprises 15 residues. CDR3 loop: CASNQGEPSYNEQFF. The CDR3 DNA reads TGTGCCAGCAATCAAGGGGAGCCCTCCTACAATGAGCAGTTCTTC.

This clonotype was observed at least ten times. This sequence joins TRBV27 and TRBJ2-1; 12 nucleotides match TRBD2. Trimming at V came to 6 bases and at J to 9 bases, leaving 9 bases not matched to a gene. CDR1 and CDR2 (germline): MNHEY, SMNVEV (reference sequence). This CDR3 region has 15 residues. Here the CDR3 DNA reads TGTGCCAGCAGCCTCAGACTAGCGGGAGTAACTGAGCAGTTCTTC. Translating gives CASSLRLAGVTEQFF.

The rearrangement links TRBV11-2 to TRBJ2-1, with TRBD1 matching over 10 bases. The CDR3 has 15 amino acids. J was trimmed by 5 bases and V by 5 bases; bases with no gene match: 6. Germline CDR1 and CDR2: SGHAT and FQNNGV. In nucleotides, the CDR3 is TGTGCCAGCAGCCCGGGACAGGGGACCCACAATGAGCAGTTCTTC. Translating it yields CASSPGQGTHNEQFF.

This clonotype was counted ten times or more. The rearrangement uses TRBV20-1 and TRBJ2-1, with D perhaps matching TRBD1 (5 bases). Deletions cut 0 bases from V and 3 bases from J, with 15 bases between. Germline V lookup: CDR1 DFQATT, CDR2 SNEGSKA (reference sequence). The CDR3 covers 16 residues. The DNA of the CDR3 is TGCAGTGCTAGAGATTCTCACCAGGGATTCTACAATGAGCAGTTCTTC. It specifies CSARDSHQGFYNEQFF.

The rearrangement uses TRBV5-8 and TRBJ1-2; 9 positions match TRBD1. The V and J ends lost 3 bases and 5 bases, in that order; junction bases with no gene match: 5. This CDR3 region has 14 residues. From germline, CDR1 is SGHTS and CDR2 YDEGEE. As DNA, the CDR3 is TGTGCCAGCAGCTCGGGACAGGGATGGTATGGCTACACCTTC. Encoded protein: CASSSGQGWYGYTF.

The V call is TRBV28, the J call TRBJ1-5; no clear D. The ends were cut back, 5 bases at V and 4 bases at J, with 18 bases in the middle. CDR1 is MDHEN, CDR2 SYDVKM, per germline. This CDR3 is 16 amino acids long. The CDR3 nucleotides read TGTGCCAGCAGTCACGAGGCGGTGGTGGGGAATCAGCCCCAGCATTTT. It encodes CASSHEAVVGNQPQHF.

Only one count was recorded for this clonotype. This chain links TRBV4-1 with TRBJ2-1, with 7 bases that match TRBD2. J gave up 2 bases and V 0 bases, and 13 bases lay outside the gene matches. This CDR3 comprises 19 residues. Germline CDR1 MGHRA, CDR2 YSYEKL. The DNA for the CDR3 is TGCGCCAGCAGCCAAGATCACGTTTGGGCAGCGGGGACCTACAATGAGCAGTTCTTC. Translated, it gives CASSQDHVWAAGTYNEQFF.